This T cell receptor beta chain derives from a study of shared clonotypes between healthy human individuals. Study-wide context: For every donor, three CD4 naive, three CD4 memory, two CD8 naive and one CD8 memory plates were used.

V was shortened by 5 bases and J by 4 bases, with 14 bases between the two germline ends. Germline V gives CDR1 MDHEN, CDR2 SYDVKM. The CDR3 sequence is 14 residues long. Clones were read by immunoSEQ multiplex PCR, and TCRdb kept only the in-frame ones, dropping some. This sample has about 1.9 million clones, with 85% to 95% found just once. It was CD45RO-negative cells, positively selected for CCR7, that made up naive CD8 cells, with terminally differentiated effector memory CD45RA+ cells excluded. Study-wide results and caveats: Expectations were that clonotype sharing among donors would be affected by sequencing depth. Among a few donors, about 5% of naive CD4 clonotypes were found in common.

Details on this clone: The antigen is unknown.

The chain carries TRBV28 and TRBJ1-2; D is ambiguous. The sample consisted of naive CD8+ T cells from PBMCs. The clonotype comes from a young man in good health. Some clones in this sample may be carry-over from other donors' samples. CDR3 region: CASSRLRVGYGYTF. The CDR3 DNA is TGTGCCAGCAGTCGACTTAGGGTTGGCTATGGCTACACCTTC.